This T cell receptor (beta chain) was retrieved from a study of T-cell memory formation after mild COVID-19 (dated by TCRdb to about 2021). In terms of the full investigation: TCR sequence clusters from the two donors were largely donor specific. In a couple of donors, T-cell clones that expanded and contracted after mild COVID-19 were tracked by sequencing TCRalpha and TCRbeta repertoires over time. Two young, previously healthy adult volunteers, one female and one male, were included in the cohort. General findings and caveats noted by the study authors: Contracting CD4+ clones were located mainly in the CM and EM memory subsets, whereas CD8+ clones were found to be enriched in EMRA. From day 15 to 85, contracting clones showed balanced CD4/CD8 phenotypes, whereas a second wave of clones that expanded from day 15 to 37 leaned towards CD4+. Some responding clones were detected in pre-infection memory, suggesting pre-existing cross-reactive memory T cells joined the SARS-CoV-2 response. SARS-CoV-2 specificity was not confirmed for the second-wave clones peaking on day 37. The study covered only a couple of mild cases, and larger cohorts including severe cases with pre-infection samples were considered necessary.

These reads were obtained on an Illumina NovaSeq 6000. TCRalpha and TCRbeta cDNA libraries were constructed by 5'RACE with constant-segment primers, with sample barcodes and unique molecular identifiers being introduced. Trizol reagent was used to extract RNA from every sample. Amplification of the libraries took two PCR steps, and the second step added a second sample barcode plus Illumina TruSeq adapters. The libraries were sequenced on an Illumina NovaSeq using 2 x 150 bp paired-end reads. In the paper's pipeline: With migec v1.2.7, reads were demultiplexed and then collapsed into UMI-guided consensus sequences. Using mixcr v2.1.11, UMI consensuses were aligned to TRA and TRB V and J templates and then assembled into clonotypes. Clonotypes were classified as expanded or contracted when called significant by both edgeR and NoisET, with noise models trained on biological replicates. For edgeR calls, a false discovery rate-adjusted p below 0.01 and a log2 fold-change threshold of 1 were applied. PCA with hierarchical clustering of max-normalized trajectories of the 1000 most abundant clonotypes was used as exploratory dynamics analysis. The CD4 or CD8 phenotype of responding clones was assigned using the separately sequenced CD4+ and CD8+ repertoires. In TCRdb, the public reads were trimmed at Q25 with fastp and aligned with MiXCR, with productive beta chains retained. Rows merge per CDR3 protein into single entries with the most common DNA and genes. Here the V and J calls rest on TCRdb's processing, not on the authors' analysis. Across this sample there are 200,000 or so distinct CDR3 sequences, with roughly 17% seen only once. Under 2.5% of the sample is in the top ten clones.

The germline V and J ends show losses of 0 bases and 5 bases respectively, and no gene match explains 10 bases of the junction. The germline V gene (reference sequence) specifies GTSNPN as CDR1 and SVGIG as CDR2. Its CDR3 holds 16 amino acids, cysteine through phenylalanine. Just the 48-base CDR3 DNA is kept, in frame starting at base 1. Ficoll-Paque density gradient centrifugation was the method used to isolate PBMCs. Comment on this clonotype: What this receptor recognizes is not known. One base away there is no much larger clone; base qualities are not given.

This clonotype was obtained from an adult woman who had mild COVID-19 (a few samples of this study predate the infection). The sample titles of this study are shuffled in the database, so cell type and time point are left out; the donor was told from shared clones. The sequence links TRBV30 to TRBJ2-1; 7 middle bases align to TRBD2. Sequenced: PBMCs or a T cell subset sorted from them (not recorded which). The nucleotide sequence is given as TGTGCCTGGAGTGTGAGTGCCAGCGGGGCCCACAATGAGCAGTTCTTC. Its coded protein is CAWSVSASGAHNEQFF. When the CDR3 is completed using the reference TRBV30 and TRBJ2-1 genes on either side, the full variable domain is SQTIHQWPATLVQPVGSPLSLECTVEGTSNPNLYWYRQAAGRGLQLLFYSVGIGQISSEVPQNLSASRPQDRQFILSSKKLLLSDSGFYLCAWSVSASGAHNEQFFGPGTRLTVL.